The 26 T cell receptor beta chains below come from one sample, sequenced in a study of vaccination effects on CD4 cells after COVID-19. Antigen-specific CD4+ T cells were first expanded with viral peptide pools by the ViraFEST assay and only then sequenced. Once cultured for approximately eleven days, the cells underwent separation to obtain CD4+ T cells. PCR confirmed that the person was infected with SARS-CoV-2 between March and December 2020. Sequencing was performed with immunoSEQ multiplex PCR; in TCRdb, only in-frame clones are kept and a portion is missing. Here the sample spans about 24,000 clones, less than 85% being singletons. Antigen specificity for these receptors is unknown. Sequenced material: CD4+ T cells from PBMCs cultured with SARS-CoV-2 spike peptides, taken before COVID-19 vaccination. These receptor sequences come from a human donor who had a prior SARS-CoV-2 infection.

This rearrangement joins TRBV4-2 to TRBJ2-1, with TRBD2 matching 9 bases. Germline V lookup: CDR1 LGHNA, CDR2 YNFKEQ. V lost 0 bases, J lost 4 bases, and 10 bases stayed unmatched. The CDR3 is 18 residues long. CDR3 in DNA: TGTGCCAGCAGCCAAGACGCAAATAGCGGGGGAACTTACAATGAGCAGTTCTTC. Translated, it gives CASSQDANSGGTYNEQFF.

The chain combines TRBV5-3 with TRBJ1-3, with a tentative D call TRBD1 (6 bases). TRBV5-3 is labeled an ORF, and its function is uncertain. V was clipped by 0 bases and J by 9 bases, with 16 bases between them. The CDR3 is 15 amino acids. The chain's CDR3 is CARSLVDRTAATIYF. The DNA of the CDR3 is TGTGCCAGAAGCTTGGTTGACAGGACCGCGGCCACCATATATTTT.

This clone has only a few counts. This rearrangement joins TRBV3-1 (or the pseudogene TRBV3-2) to TRBJ2-1; D uncertain. This CDR3 is built from 13 residues. Germline-derived CDR1 and CDR2 are LGHDT and YNNKEL (reference sequence). V was clipped by 0 bases and J by 11 bases, with 11 bases between them. The CDR3 loop is CASSQDDWAQQFF. DNA of the CDR3: TGTGCCAGCAGCCAAGACGACTGGGCTCAGCAGTTCTTC.

This sequence joins TRBV5-4 and TRBJ2-1; 8 nucleotides match TRBD2. This CDR3 contains 16 residues. Germline CDR1 SGHNT, CDR2 YYREEE (reference sequence). After removal of 2 bases from V and 12 bases from J, the junction contained 16 bases not matched to a gene. The CDR3 DNA reads as TGTGCCAGCAGCTTAAACCCCCTCCGTAGCGGGGAAAGGCAGTTCTTC. Its translation is CASSLNPLRSGERQFF.

The gene calls are TRBV7-2 and TRBJ2-3; 7 bases are a match to TRBD2. This CDR3 contains 15 residues. Trimming cost V 7 bases and J 0 bases; bases outside gene matches: 7. CDR1 is SGHTA, CDR2 FQGNSA, per germline. The CDR3 loop is CASTLVGGSTDTQYF. In DNA form, the CDR3 reads TGTGCCAGCACCTTGGTGGGGGGGAGCACAGATACGCAGTATTTT.

This clone was detected only a few times. The chain combines TRBV5-1 with TRBJ2-7; D is perhaps TRBD1 (5 bases). This CDR3 spans 14 amino acids. The V gene lost 4 bases and the J gene lost 2 bases, with 13 bases spanning the gap. The germline CDR1 and CDR2 sequences are SGHRS and YFSETQ. The CDR3 DNA sequence: TGCGCCAGCAGCGCAGGGTCCGAGACCTACGAGCAGTACTTC. Its translation: CASSAGSETYEQYF.

The chain uses TRBV10-3 and TRBJ1-1; possible D gene TRBD1, 5 bases. The CDR3 runs 15 residues. CDR1 is ENHRY, CDR2 SYGVKD, per germline. V was shortened by 0 bases and J by 4 bases, with 12 bases between the two germline ends. In nucleotides, the CDR3 is TGTGCCATCAGTGAGTCCCCGGGCGGGGGCACTGAAGCTTTCTTT. Translating it yields CAISESPGGGTEAFF.

This clone was picked up a small number of times. The chain employs TRBV11-2 and TRBJ2-1, with TRBD1 identical over 7 bases. The CDR3 sequence is 13 residues long. The J segment lost 4 bases and the V segment lost 8 bases, leaving 5 bases of the junction unmatched. Germline lookup yields CDR1 SGHAT and CDR2 FQNNGV. The CDR3 bases are TGTGCCAGCTCGCGGACAGGTTACAATGAGCAGTTCTTC. Translating gives CASSRTGYNEQFF.

The chain has TRBV27 and TRBJ2-3; tentatively, D is TRBD1 (7 bases). This CDR3 has 15 amino acids. Germline CDR1 and CDR2: MNHEY and SMNVEV (reference sequence). Between the trimmed V and J ends, which lost 3 bases and 1 base, there was a span of 11 bases. The CDR3 DNA is TGTGCCAGCAGTTTGCGGGACAGCGGCACAGATACGCAGTATTTT. Amino acid sequence: CASSLRDSGTDTQYF.

The V call is TRBV19, the J call TRBJ2-7; 9 bases are shared with TRBD1. From germline, CDR1 is LNHDA and CDR2 SQIVND (reference sequence). Germline trimming cut 4 bases from V and 7 bases from J; bases unmatched to any gene: 2. The CDR3 length is 12 residues. The CDR3 protein is CASSRDREEQYF. Here the CDR3 DNA reads TGTGCCAGTAGTAGGGACAGGGAGGAGCAGTACTTC.

This chain connects TRBV2 to TRBJ2-3, with 9 nucleotides matching TRBD2. The CDR3 contains 16 residues. Trimming cost V 8 bases and J 2 bases; bases outside gene matches: 11. Germline CDR1 SNHLY, CDR2 FYNNEI. The CDR3 is CASSWRLAGVTDTQYF. Here the CDR3 DNA reads TGTGCCAGCTCATGGAGATTAGCGGGGGTCACAGATACGCAGTATTTT. The full variable domain, completed using reference TRBV2 and TRBJ2-3, is EPEVTQTPSHQVTQMGQEVILRCVPISNHLYFYWYRQILGQKVEFLVSFYNNEISEKSEIFDDQFSVERPDGSNFTLKIRSTKLEDSAMYFCASSWRLAGVTDTQYFGPGTRLTVL.

V is TRBV24-1 and J is TRBJ1-5, with D possibly matching TRBD1 (5 bases). V gave up 0 bases and J gave up 0 bases, with 17 bases separating them. CDR3 length equals 19 residues. Looked up from germline, CDR1 is KGHDR and CDR2 is SFDVKD. The chain's CDR3 is CATSDLAGPYPNSNQPQHF. The CDR3 bases are TGTGCCACCAGTGATTTGGCAGGGCCCTATCCCAATAGCAATCAGCCCCAGCATTTT.

The chain has TRBV9 and TRBJ2-1; 7 bases fit TRBD1. The germline V gene encodes CDR1 SGDLS and CDR2 YYNGEE. The CDR3 is 17 amino acids. V shed 4 bases and J 6 bases; nucleotides not matched to a gene: 16. The CDR3 nucleotides are TGTGCCAGCAGCCTCCACCGGGACAGCTCTGGCCCCAATGAGCAGTTCTTC. It specifies CASSLHRDSSGPNEQFF. Combining the CDR3 with reference TRBV9 and TRBJ2-1 gives the whole variable domain DSGVTQTPKHLITATGQRVTLRCSPRSGDLSVYWYQQSLDQGLQFLIQYYNGEERAKGNILERFSAQQFPDLHSELNLSSLELGDSALYFCASSLHRDSSGPNEQFFGPGTRLTVL.

The gene calls are TRBV5-6 and TRBJ2-7; TRBD2 matches 9 bases. Germline V lookup: CDR1 SGHDT, CDR2 YYEEEE. Trimming removed 4 bases from V and 6 bases from J; junction bases left unmatched: 8. The CDR3 length is 14 residues. CDR3 nucleotide sequence: TGTGCCAGCAGCACGACCGGGACTAGCTCCGAGCAGTACTTC. Amino acids: CASSTTGTSSEQYF. Full variable domain (remainder filled in from reference TRBV5-6 and TRBJ2-7): DAGVTQSPTHLIKTRGQQVTLRCSPKSGHDTVSWYQQALGQGPQFIFQYYEEEERQRGNFPDRFSGHQFPNYSSELNVNALLLGDSALYLCASSTTGTSSEQYFGPGTRLTVT.

This chain uses TRBV2 with TRBJ2-7, with 8 bases aligning to TRBD2. CDR1 and CDR2 from the germline V gene are SNHLY and FYNNEI. The CDR3 sequence is 15 residues long. V gave up 4 bases and J gave up 1 base; unmatched junction bases: 6. In DNA, the CDR3 is TGTGCCAGCAGTGCATTTCGGGGGGGATCCTACGAGCAGTACTTC. Protein product: CASSAFRGGSYEQYF.

Only a few counts were recorded for this clone. The chain joins TRBV5-1 to TRBJ1-2; D uncertain. CDR3 size: 14 residues. V gave up 5 bases and J gave up 2 bases, with 13 bases separating them. Germline V lookup: CDR1 SGHRS, CDR2 YFSETQ. The CDR3 spells CASSGMGGNYGYTF. The CDR3 DNA reads as TGCGCCAGCAGTGGGATGGGAGGCAACTATGGCTACACCTTC.

V and J are TRBV5-1 and TRBJ2-1; D uncertain. In germline, CDR1 is SGHRS, CDR2 YFSETQ. Trimming stripped 0 bases from V and 3 bases from J, with 13 bases between. The CDR3 runs to 16 residues. For the CDR3, the DNA is TGCGCCAGCAGCTTGGGGCTGGATGGGATCTACAATGAGCAGTTCTTC. Protein product: CASSLGLDGIYNEQFF.

V is TRBV4-1 and J is TRBJ2-7; 14 bases line up with TRBD2. V shed 4 bases and J 5 bases; nucleotides not matched to a gene: 7. Germline V CDR1 and CDR2: MGHRA, YSYEKL. This CDR3 has 16 residues. The CDR3, as DNA: TGCGCCAGCAGCCGAACTCCGGGACTAGCGGGAGACGAGCAGTACTTC. Translation gives CASSRTPGLAGDEQYF.

The genes are TRBV7-9 and TRBJ2-1; D gene ambiguous. CDR1 SEHNR and CDR2 FQNEAQ come from the germline V gene (reference sequence). The CDR3 is 14 amino acids. V lost 9 bases and J lost 4, with 16 bases in between. The CDR3, as DNA: TGTGCCAGTAACGTAGGATCTTCGTACAATGAGCAGTTCTTC. This gives the protein CASNVGSSYNEQFF. The variable domain in full, completed from reference TRBV7-9 and TRBJ2-1, reads DTGVSQNPRHKITKRGQNVTFRCDPISEHNRLYWYRQTLGQGPEFLTYFQNEAQLEKSRLLSDRFSAERPKGSFSTLEIQRTEQGDSAMYLCASNVGSSYNEQFFGPGTRLTVL.

The genes are TRBV5-1 and TRBJ1-1, with D possibly TRBD1 on 6 matching bases. With 1 base removed from V and 0 bases from J, the gap between germline ends came to 22 bases. The germline gives CDR1 SGHRS, CDR2 YFSETQ. The CDR3 length is 19 residues. The CDR3 DNA reads TGCGCCAGCAGCTTGTCGAATTTGGGCAGGGGCCGAATGAACACTGAAGCTTTCTTT. Amino acids: CASSLSNLGRGRMNTEAFF.

This clone turned up a few times. J is TRBJ1-1 and V is TRBV20-1; weak D call: TRBD1 (5 bases). V lost 3 bases to trimming and J lost 0 bases, with 8 bases between them. This CDR3 is built from 13 residues. From germline, CDR1 is DFQATT and CDR2 SNEGSKA (reference sequence). The CDR3 loop reads CSASDSMNTEAFF. For the CDR3, the DNA is TGCAGTGCTAGTGACAGTATGAACACTGAAGCTTTCTTT.

The J gene is TRBJ1-4, the V gene TRBV30; tentatively, D is TRBD1 (5 bases). There are 13 residues in the CDR3. Germline CDR1 is GTSNPN and CDR2 is SVGIG (reference sequence). The V end lost 4 bases, the J end lost 7 bases, and 13 bases lay between the germline ends. The CDR3 region is CAWIGQGREKLFF. For the CDR3, the DNA is TGTGCCTGGATCGGGCAGGGACGTGAAAAACTGTTTTTT. The complete variable domain, with remaining parts taken from reference TRBV30 and TRBJ1-4, reads SQTIHQWPATLVQPVGSPLSLECTVEGTSNPNLYWYRQAAGRGLQLLFYSVGIGQISSEVPQNLSASRPQDRQFILSSKKLLLSDSGFYLCAWIGQGREKLFFGSGTQLSVL.

The V call is TRBV21-1, the J call TRBJ2-6; the tabulated D call, TRBD2, remains unverified against the DNA. TRBV21-1 is listed as a pseudogene. The CDR3 covers 21 residues. The CDR3 DNA reads as TGTGCCAGCAGCAACTGTTGGCCGCGGCACTTAATGACCTCTGGGGCCAACGTCCTGACTTTC. Translating it yields CASSNCWPRHLMTSGANVLTF.

The sample holds a few counts of this clone. The chain employs TRBV15 and TRBJ2-2; 8 bases align to TRBD1. Germline values: CDR1 LNHNV, CDR2 YYDKDF (reference sequence). The CDR3 spans 15 residues. V gave up 0 bases and J gave up 6 bases; unmatched junction bases: 3. CDR3 coding DNA: TGTGCCACCAGCAGAGAACAGGGGGATGCCGGGGAGCTGTTTTTT. It specifies CATSREQGDAGELFF.

This chain joins TRBV19 and TRBJ1-6; weak D call: TRBD1 (5 bases). CDR3 length equals 14 residues. V dropped 3 bases and J dropped 7 bases, with 10 bases sitting between them. The germline CDR1 and CDR2 sequences are LNHDA and SQIVND (reference sequence). This CDR3 reads CASSMQGANSPLHF. The CDR3 bases are TGTGCCAGTAGTATGCAGGGAGCGAATTCACCCCTCCACTTT.

This clone was detected only a few times. This sequence joins TRBV19 and TRBJ2-1, with TRBD2 matching over 14 bases. The V and J ends lost 4 bases and 8 bases, in that order; junction bases with no gene match: 4. Germline V lookup: CDR1 LNHDA, CDR2 SQIVND (reference sequence). The CDR3 spans 15 residues. CDR3 bases: TGTGCCAGTAGTAAACGGGGACTAGCGGGAGATGAGCAGTTCTTC. As protein: CASSKRGLAGDEQFF.